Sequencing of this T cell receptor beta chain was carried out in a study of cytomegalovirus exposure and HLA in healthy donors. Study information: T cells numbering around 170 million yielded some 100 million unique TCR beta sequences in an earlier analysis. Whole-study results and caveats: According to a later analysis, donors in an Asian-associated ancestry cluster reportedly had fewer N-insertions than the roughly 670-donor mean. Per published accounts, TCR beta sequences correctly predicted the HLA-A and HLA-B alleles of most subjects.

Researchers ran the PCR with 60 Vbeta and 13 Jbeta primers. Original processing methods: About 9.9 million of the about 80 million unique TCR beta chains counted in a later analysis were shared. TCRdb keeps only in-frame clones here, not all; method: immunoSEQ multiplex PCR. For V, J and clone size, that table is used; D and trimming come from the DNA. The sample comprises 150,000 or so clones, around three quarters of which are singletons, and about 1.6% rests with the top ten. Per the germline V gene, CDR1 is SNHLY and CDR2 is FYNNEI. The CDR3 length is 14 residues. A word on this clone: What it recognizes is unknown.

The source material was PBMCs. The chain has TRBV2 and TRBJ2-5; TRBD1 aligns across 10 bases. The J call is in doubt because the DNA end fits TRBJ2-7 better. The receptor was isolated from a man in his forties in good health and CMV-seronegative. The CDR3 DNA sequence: TGTGCCAGCAGCATGGGACAGGGGCCTGACGAGCAGTACTTC. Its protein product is CASSMGQGPDEQYF.